This T cell receptor beta chain was observed in a study of blood T cell repertoires in COVID-19. Profiled with immunoSEQ multiplex PCR; TCRdb holds only in-frame clones, not every one. The sample includes 300,000 to 400,000 clones, approximately 83% of them seen just once. The CDR3 consists of 15 residues. Trimming removed 5 bases from V and 0 bases from J, with 9 bases in between. Germline CDR1 is SGHNT and CDR2 is YYREEE (reference sequence). The origin of this receptor is a woman aged 40 to 50 with acute COVID-19. Material: PBMCs or T cells enriched from blood (not recorded which). This sequence joins TRBV5-4 and TRBJ1-6, with no clear D. The CDR3 DNA reads TGTGCCAGCAGGCGAGGCAGCTCCTATAATTCACCCCTCCACTTT. Protein product: CASRRGSSYNSPLHF.